The sequence of this T cell receptor beta chain was determined in a study of cytomegalovirus exposure and HLA in healthy donors. General study findings and limits: CMV antigen specificity was confirmed in vitro for three CMV-associated chains. The productive fraction for most TCR beta V segments was about 90% or about 30% in an earlier analysis. Later examination showed HLA-associated TCR beta chains had greater clonal expansion than equally common others. In a later analysis, productive TCRs from donors in an Asian-associated ancestry cluster reportedly carried fewer N-insertions than the cohort mean.

The study ran its PCR with 60 Vbeta and 13 Jbeta primers. Some clones are missing from TCRdb's copy, which holds only in-frame ones; the method was immunoSEQ multiplex PCR. The sample lists approximately 130,000 clones; around 73% were seen once. This clone is a singleton in its sample. Antigen specificity is unknown. The clonotype comes from a human donor in good health. Sequenced input: PBMCs.

CDR3 sequence: CASSQGLAGGDNEQFF. Here the CDR3 DNA reads TGTGCCAGCAGCCAGGGACTAGCGGGAGGAGACAATGAGCAGTTCTTC. The chain carries TRBV11-2 and TRBJ2-1; 15 nucleotides match TRBD2. Germline CDR1 is SGHAT and CDR2 is FQNNGV. CDR3 length equals 16 residues. V shed 5 bases and J 5 bases; nucleotides not matched to a gene: 4.